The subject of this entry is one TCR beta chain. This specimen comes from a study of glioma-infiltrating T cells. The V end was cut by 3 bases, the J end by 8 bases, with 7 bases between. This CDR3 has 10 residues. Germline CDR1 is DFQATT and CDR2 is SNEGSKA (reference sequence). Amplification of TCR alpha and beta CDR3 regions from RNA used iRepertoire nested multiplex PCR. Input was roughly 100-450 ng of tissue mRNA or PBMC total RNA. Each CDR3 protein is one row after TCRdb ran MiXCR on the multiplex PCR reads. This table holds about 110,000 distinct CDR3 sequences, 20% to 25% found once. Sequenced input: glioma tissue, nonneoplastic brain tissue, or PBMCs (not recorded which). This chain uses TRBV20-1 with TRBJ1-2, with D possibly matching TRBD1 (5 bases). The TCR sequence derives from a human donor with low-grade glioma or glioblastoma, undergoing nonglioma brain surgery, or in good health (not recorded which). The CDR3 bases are TGCAGTGCTAGGGCAGGGGGCTACACCTTC. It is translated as CSARAGGYTF.